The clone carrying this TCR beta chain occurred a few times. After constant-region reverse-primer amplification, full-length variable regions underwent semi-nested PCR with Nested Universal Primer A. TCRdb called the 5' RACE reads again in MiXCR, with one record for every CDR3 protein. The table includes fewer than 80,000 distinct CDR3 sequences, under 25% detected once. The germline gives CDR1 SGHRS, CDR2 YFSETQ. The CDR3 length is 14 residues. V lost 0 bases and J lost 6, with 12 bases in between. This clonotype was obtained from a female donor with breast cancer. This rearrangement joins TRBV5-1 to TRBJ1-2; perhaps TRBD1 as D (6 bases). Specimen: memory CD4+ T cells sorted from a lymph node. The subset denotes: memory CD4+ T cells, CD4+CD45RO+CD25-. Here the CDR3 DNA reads TGCGCCAGCAGCTTGGCCGGACAGATCGATGGCTACACCTTC. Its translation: CASSLAGQIDGYTF.